This is a list of T cell receptor beta chains from one sample in a study of blood T cell repertoires in COVID-19. TCRdb keeps only in-frame clones here, not all; method: immunoSEQ multiplex PCR. This sample has about 210,000 clones, with more than 75% found just once. Material: PBMCs or T cells enriched from blood (not recorded which). Receptors originate from a man younger than 40 with acute COVID-19. CDR3s include the opening cysteine and the closing phenylalanine or tryptophan. The order of the fields is clone size, J gene, V gene, D gene, CDR3 protein, CDR3 DNA. D genes are given only for firm matches. A clone size is listed for some rows: how often the clone was seen (once, few, many), or a class if it is expanded.

clone_size: many; j_call: TRBJ2-7; v_call: TRBV5-6; d_call: NA; cdr3_aa: CASSPGLTDYSYEQYF; cdr3_nt: TGTGCCAGCAGCCCCGGCCTGACAGATTACTCCTACGAGCAGTACTTC
clone_size: few; j_call: TRBJ1-6; v_call: TRBV5-1; d_call: TRBD1; cdr3_aa: CASSLVRDRALGNSPLHF; cdr3_nt: TGCGCCAGCAGCTTAGTCCGGGACAGGGCCCTAGGGAATTCACCCCTCCACTTT
clone_size: NA; j_call: TRBJ2-7; v_call: TRBV10-2; d_call: NA; cdr3_aa: CASSEAGKLREQYF; cdr3_nt: TGCGCCAGCAGTGAGGCCGGGAAGCTAAGGGAGCAGTACTTC
clone_size: once; j_call: TRBJ2-3; v_call: TRBV6-5; d_call: TRBD2; cdr3_aa: CASSLGLAAADTQYF; cdr3_nt: TGTGCCAGCAGTTTGGGACTAGCGGCCGCAGATACGCAGTATTTT
clone_size: once; j_call: TRBJ2-5; v_call: TRBV5-4; d_call: NA; cdr3_aa: CASSPGEVAARETQYF; cdr3_nt: TGTGCCAGCAGCCCGGGAGAGGTAGCAGCCCGGGAGACCCAGTACTTC
clone_size: NA; j_call: TRBJ2-1; v_call: TRBV11-2; d_call: NA; cdr3_aa: CASSFEVGNEQFF; cdr3_nt: TGTGCCAGCAGCTTTGAGGTAGGCAATGAGCAGTTCTTC
clone_size: NA; j_call: TRBJ2-7; v_call: TRBV6-5; d_call: TRBD1; cdr3_aa: CASKRQGPYEQYF; cdr3_nt: TGTGCCAGCAAGAGACAGGGCCCCTACGAGCAGTACTTC
clone_size: NA; j_call: TRBJ1-6; v_call: TRBV18; d_call: NA; cdr3_aa: CASSEQSSYNSPLHF; cdr3_nt: TGTGCCAGCTCAGAACAGAGCTCCTATAATTCACCCCTCCACTTT
clone_size: NA; j_call: TRBJ1-5; v_call: TRBV10-3; d_call: NA; cdr3_aa: CAISESQGNQPQHF; cdr3_nt: TGTGCCATCAGTGAGTCTCAGGGGAATCAGCCCCAGCATTTT
clone_size: once; j_call: TRBJ1-1; v_call: TRBV7-2; d_call: NA; cdr3_aa: CASSLARGGEAFF; cdr3_nt: TGTGCCAGCAGCTTAGCGCGGGGCGGTGAAGCTTTCTTT
clone_size: once; j_call: TRBJ1-6; v_call: TRBV19; d_call: NA; cdr3_aa: CASRGPGVNSPLHF; cdr3_nt: TGTGCCAGTAGGGGTCCGGGGGTGAATTCACCCCTCCACTTT
clone_size: NA; j_call: TRBJ1-5; v_call: TRBV10-3; d_call: NA; cdr3_aa: CATRDGNQPQHF; cdr3_nt: TGTGCCACCCGCGACGGGAATCAGCCCCAGCATTTT
clone_size: once; j_call: TRBJ2-7; v_call: TRBV27; d_call: TRBD2; cdr3_aa: CASSFSGGRDEQYF; cdr3_nt: TGTGCCAGCAGTTTCTCGGGGGGGCGGGACGAGCAGTACTTC
clone_size: many; j_call: TRBJ1-2; v_call: TRBV2; d_call: TRBD1; cdr3_aa: CASSDYSGTGGWGYTF; cdr3_nt: TGTGCCAGCAGTGATTACTCCGGGACAGGGGGCTGGGGCTACACCTTC
clone_size: NA; j_call: TRBJ2-5; v_call: TRBV5-5; d_call: TRBD1; cdr3_aa: CASSYLPGTVQETQYF; cdr3_nt: TGTGCCAGCAGCTACCTGCCTGGGACAGTCCAAGAGACCCAGTACTTC
clone_size: NA; j_call: TRBJ2-3; v_call: TRBV9; d_call: NA; cdr3_aa: CASSTTGSTDTQYF; cdr3_nt: TGTGCCAGCAGCACTACAGGGTCCACAGATACGCAGTATTTT
clone_size: NA; j_call: TRBJ1-1; v_call: TRBV12-3/TRBV12-4; d_call: NA; cdr3_aa: CASRRTNTEAFF; cdr3_nt: TGTGCCAGCAGGAGGACTAACACTGAAGCTTTCTTT
clone_size: NA; j_call: TRBJ1-2; v_call: TRBV4-1; d_call: NA; cdr3_aa: CASSHPNSGGYYGYTF; cdr3_nt: TGCGCCAGCAGCCACCCTAATTCGGGGGGTTATTATGGCTACACCTTC
clone_size: NA; j_call: TRBJ2-1; v_call: TRBV6-5; d_call: NA; cdr3_aa: CASRDTRKQFF; cdr3_nt: TGTGCCAGCAGGGACACAAGGAAGCAGTTCTTC
clone_size: NA; j_call: TRBJ2-2; v_call: TRBV5-4; d_call: TRBD2; cdr3_aa: CASSLRGGPTGELFF; cdr3_nt: TGTGCCAGCAGCTTGCGGGGGGGCCCCACCGGGGAGCTGTTTTTT
clone_size: once; j_call: TRBJ2-3; v_call: TRBV3-1/TRBV3-2; d_call: TRBD2; cdr3_aa: CASTLRGGGPDTQYF; cdr3_nt: TGTGCCAGCACGTTGCGCGGGGGGGGGCCAGATACGCAGTATTTT
clone_size: NA; j_call: TRBJ2-3; v_call: TRBV28; d_call: TRBD1; cdr3_aa: CATVGQGLVSTDTQYF; cdr3_nt: TGTGCCACCGTGGGACAGGGGCTTGTTAGCACAGATACGCAGTATTTT
clone_size: few; j_call: TRBJ1-2; v_call: TRBV19; d_call: TRBD1; cdr3_aa: CASSFGTGTYGYTF; cdr3_nt: TGTGCCAGTAGTTTCGGGACAGGCACCTATGGCTACACCTTC
clone_size: NA; j_call: TRBJ1-5; v_call: TRBV30; d_call: NA; cdr3_aa: CAWSVGQPQHF; cdr3_nt: TGTGCCTGGAGTGTCGGGCAGCCCCAGCATTTT
clone_size: NA; j_call: TRBJ1-1; v_call: TRBV24-1; d_call: NA; cdr3_aa: CATRLQGGTEAFF; cdr3_nt: TGTGCCACCAGACTACAGGGCGGCACTGAAGCTTTCTTT
clone_size: once; j_call: TRBJ1-1; v_call: TRBV7-9; d_call: NA; cdr3_aa: CASSPRSDGNTEAFF; cdr3_nt: TGTGCCAGCAGTCCACGGAGCGACGGGAACACTGAAGCTTTCTTT
clone_size: NA; j_call: TRBJ2-1; v_call: TRBV6-5; d_call: TRBD2; cdr3_aa: CASSLSGVINEQFF; cdr3_nt: TGTGCCAGTTCCTTAAGCGGGGTAATCAATGAGCAGTTCTTC
clone_size: NA; j_call: TRBJ1-1; v_call: TRBV29-1; d_call: NA; cdr3_aa: CSAPNDMNTEAFF; cdr3_nt: TGCAGCGCCCCTAACGATATGAACACTGAAGCTTTCTTT
clone_size: NA; j_call: TRBJ1-2; v_call: TRBV3-1/TRBV3-2; d_call: TRBD1; cdr3_aa: CASSQFPGQGDTF; cdr3_nt: TGTGCCAGCAGTCAATTTCCGGGACAGGGAGACACCTTC
clone_size: NA; j_call: TRBJ1-2; v_call: TRBV10-2; d_call: NA; cdr3_aa: CASSETVPGGGYTF; cdr3_nt: TGCGCCAGCAGTGAGACCGTTCCCGGAGGAGGCTACACCTTC
clone_size: few; j_call: TRBJ2-7; v_call: TRBV5-3; d_call: NA; cdr3_aa: CARSLVTGLYEQYF; cdr3_nt: TGTGCCAGAAGCTTGGTAACAGGGCTATACGAGCAGTACTTC
clone_size: NA; j_call: TRBJ1-5; v_call: TRBV30; d_call: NA; cdr3_aa: CAWSPGLYSNQPQHF; cdr3_nt: TGTGCCTGGAGCCCCGGACTGTATAGCAATCAGCCCCAGCATTTT